This T cell receptor (beta chain) emerged from a study of T-cell reconstitution after alpha-beta-depleted transplantation in children. General study results and limits: The high TCRbeta diversity at day 60 in some patients came from surviving recipient T cells and thymic progenitors. Alpha-beta T cells present about two months after transplant were reported to originate from several hundred expanded graft clones.

The CDR3 has 15 residues. The ends lost 6 bases at V and 2 bases at J; junction bases unmatched: 8. The V gene's germline CDR1 is SGHTA and CDR2 FQGNSA. This clonotype has more than one count but fewer than ten. Antigen unknown. Unique molecular identifiers featured in how the TCRbeta library was prepared. MiXCR was run by TCRdb on the PCR reads, yielding one entry per CDR3 protein. The table records about 490,000 distinct CDR3 sequences, over 9.5% of them present only once. J is TRBJ1-1 and V is TRBV7-2; the match to TRBD1 covers 8 bases. This sequence originates from a child under 10 years old with inherited bone marrow failure, due to receive a stem cell transplant. Sequenced material: PBMCs, taken before TCRalphabeta/CD19-depleted stem cell transplant. The CDR3, as DNA: TGTGCCAGCAGGACACCAGGGGGCCAAAACACTGAAGCTTTCTTT. Protein: CASRTPGGQNTEAFF.